These 14 T cell receptor beta chains were all obtained from the same sample, sequenced in a study of T cell repertoires in cytomegalovirus infection. In TCRdb, the reads were re-called with MiXCR into one record per CDR3 protein. The profile covers approximately 1,000,000 distinct CDR3 sequences, with around 31% appearing a single time and around an eighth taken by the ten largest. These TCRs are of unknown antigen specificity. This sample comprised cultured CD8+ T cells from PBMCs, obtained from culture after CMV antigen stimulation. These receptors all come from a human donor in good health (CMV status not recorded). Some clones in this sample may be carry-over from other donors' samples.

This clonotype was seen at least ten times. J is TRBJ2-1 and V is TRBV6-1; 7 bases line up with TRBD1. J was trimmed by 2 bases and V by 4 bases; bases with no gene match: 5. Germline V gene sequence: CDR1 MNHNS, CDR2 SASEGT. CDR3 length: 15 amino acids. The CDR3 bases are TGTGCCAGCAGTGGACAGGGAAGAACCTACAATGAGCAGTTCTTC. This encodes CASSGQGRTYNEQFF.

This clonotype was recorded at least ten times. J is TRBJ1-2 and V is TRBV7-2; unclear D gene. CDR3 length: 12 amino acids. V dropped 8 bases and J dropped 8 bases, with 15 bases sitting between them. Looked up from germline, CDR1 is SGHTA and CDR2 is FQGNSA. The CDR3 loop is CASPHWAKGYTF. As DNA, the CDR3 is TGTGCCAGCCCTCACTGGGCCAAAGGCTACACCTTC.

The V gene is TRBV3-1, the J gene TRBJ1-6, with unresolved D. V was shortened by 4 bases and J by 0 bases, with 13 bases between the two germline ends. The CDR3 extends over 17 amino acids. Germline-derived CDR1 and CDR2 are LGHDT and YNNKEL (reference sequence). The CDR3 reads CASSPLAAISYNSPLHF. The CDR3 nucleotides read TGTGCCAGCAGCCCCCTTGCCGCAATCTCCTATAATTCACCCCTCCACTTT. Variable domain in full (rest from reference TRBV3-1 and TRBJ1-6): DTAVSQTPKYLVTQMGNDKSIKCEQNLGHDTMYWYKQDSKKFLKIMFSYNNKELIINETVPNRFSPKSPDKAHLNLHINSLELGDSAVYFCASSPLAAISYNSPLHFGNGTRLTVT.

This rearrangement joins TRBV5-8 to TRBJ2-3; 9 nucleotides align to TRBD2. Trimming took 4 bases from V and 2 from J; bases not matched to a gene: 8. CDR1 is SGHTS and CDR2 is YDEGEE in the germline V gene. The length of the CDR3 is 16 residues. This chain's CDR3 is CASSHLAGASTDTQYF. Written as DNA, the CDR3 is TGTGCCAGCAGCCATTTAGCGGGGGCCTCCACAGATACGCAGTATTTT.

Only a few counts were recorded for this clonotype. The chain employs TRBV12-3 or TRBV12-4 and TRBJ2-1; TRBD1 might be the D (5 bases). The CDR3 sequence is 14 residues long. V lost 7 bases, J lost 1 base, and 11 bases lay in between. The CDR3 reads CASTQTVSYNEQFF. CDR3 sequence (DNA): TGTGCCAGCACCCAGACAGTTTCCTACAATGAGCAGTTCTTC.

The chain joins TRBV7-9 to TRBJ2-2, with TRBD2 as a possible D gene (5 bases). Germline V gene data show CDR1 as SEHNR and CDR2 as FQNEAQ (reference sequence). The CDR3 contains 15 residues. V gave up 3 bases and J gave up 0 bases, with 8 bases separating them. The CDR3 spells CASSFRGTNTGELFF. CDR3 sequence (DNA): TGTGCCAGCAGCTTTAGAGGGACGAACACCGGGGAGCTGTTTTTT.

The chain recombines TRBV7-2 with TRBJ2-7, with 9 nucleotides matching TRBD2. Germline trimming cut 4 bases from V and 3 bases from J; bases unmatched to any gene: 4. Germline lookup yields CDR1 SGHTA and CDR2 FQGNSA. This CDR3 region has 14 residues. The CDR3 loop is CASSSLAGLYEQYF. CDR3 DNA sequence: TGTGCCAGCAGCTCACTAGCGGGCCTCTACGAGCAGTACTTC.

This clonotype appeared a few times. The junction differs from germline at one of its ends, possibly a read error. The chain uses TRBV7-8 and TRBJ1-6, with D perhaps TRBD1 (5 bases). Germline V lookup: CDR1 SGHVS, CDR2 FQNEAQ. The CDR3 spans 12 residues. The CDR3 sequence is CASSFGAQAPSF. The DNA of the CDR3 is TGTGCCAGCAGCTTTGGGGCACAGGCGCCTTCGTTT.

This clonotype was seen a few times. The final CDR3 position lacks the conserved phenylalanine or tryptophan, pointing to a likely read error. The chain couples TRBV11-1 to TRBJ2-3, with 8 bases that match TRBD1. This CDR3 is built from 15 residues. Germline CDR1 SGHAT, CDR2 FQDESV (reference sequence). V was clipped by 5 bases and J by 2 bases; unmatched bases: 6. The CDR3 here is CASSQGQDPTDTQYS. The CDR3, as DNA: TGTGCCAGCAGCCAGGGACAGGACCCCACAGATACGCAGTATTCT.

The chain is built from TRBV20-1 and TRBJ1-5, with D perhaps TRBD1 (5 bases). V was shortened by 2 bases and J by 2 bases, with 13 bases between the two germline ends. CDR3 length equals 15 residues. CDR1 and CDR2 (germline): DFQATT, SNEGSKA (reference sequence). The CDR3 DNA follows: TGCAGTGCTAGATCCTCGCAGGGAGGCAATCAGCCCCAGCATTTT. The encoded protein is CSARSSQGGNQPQHF.

V usage is TRBV19 and J usage is TRBJ1-1; D not certain. Trimming shortened V by 3 bases and J by 8 bases, and 10 bases separated the two germline ends. Germline V gives CDR1 LNHDA, CDR2 SQIVND (reference sequence). CDR3 length: 12 residues. This CDR3 reads CASSMRGPEAFF. The CDR3 DNA reads TGTGCCAGTAGTATGCGCGGGCCGGAAGCTTTCTTT.

This clonotype was observed a handful of times. The CDR3 sequence is CAISVPYQETQYF. The CDR3 DNA sequence: TGTGCCATCAGTGTTCCGTACCAAGAGACCCAGTACTTC. The V and J genes are TRBV10-3 and TRBJ2-5; D gene ambiguous. CDR1 and CDR2 (germline): ENHRY, SYGVKD. Trimming shortened V by 4 bases and J by 0 bases, and 6 bases separated the two germline ends. This CDR3 is 13 amino acids long.

This clonotype was detected only a few times. V and J are TRBV20-1 and TRBJ2-1; D unclear. Trimming removed 3 bases at V and 2 bases at J, with 14 bases between. The germline CDR1 and CDR2 sequences are DFQATT and SNEGSKA (reference sequence). The CDR3 covers 15 residues. Written as DNA, the CDR3 is TGCAGTGCTAGGTCCACTCATTCCCCCTACAATGAGCAGTTCTTC. It translates to CSARSTHSPYNEQFF.

This clonotype showed up many times. V usage is TRBV4-1 and J usage is TRBJ2-1; 7 bases are shared with TRBD2. The V segment lost 2 bases and the J segment 6 bases; nucleotides outside the gene matches: 13. Germline-derived CDR1 and CDR2 are MGHRA and YSYEKL. The CDR3 spans 17 residues. The CDR3, as DNA: TGCGCCAGCAGCCAATCGCCGGCGGGGGTTGTTATCAATGAGCAGTTCTTC. Its translation is CASSQSPAGVVINEQFF.